The clone carrying this T cell receptor (beta chain) showed up just a few times. The antigen remains undetermined. The data derive from a study of cytomegalovirus exposure and HLA in healthy donors. Study-level points and caveats: Later work showed greater clonal expansion in HLA-associated TCR beta chains than in equally common others. A link between a missense DCLRE1C variant and TCR beta V- and J-gene trimming emerged from a later analysis. Reportedly, diagnosis of cytomegalovirus status by the classifier showed high specificity and sensitivity.

PCR primers comprised 60 Vbeta and 13 Jbeta primers. This table comes from immunoSEQ multiplex PCR, and its TCRdb copy is limited to in-frame clones, with some not included. This sample has 80,000 to 100,000 clones; 69% occur once, and the top ten carry 1.2%. V lost 8 bases and J lost 4; bases outside the gene matches: 7. The germline CDR1 and CDR2 sequences are SEHNR and FQNEAQ (reference sequence). CDR3 size: 14 residues. Sampled while nominally healthy, donors likely had unrecorded immune exposures. The origin of this receptor is a female donor in good health and CMV-seronegative. V gene TRBV7-9 combines with J gene TRBJ2-3, with 9 bases fitting TRBD2. The material sequenced was PBMCs. CDR3 nucleotides: TGTGCCAGCGCGGGGGGGGGTGACCCAGATACGCAGTATTTT. Translated: CASAGGGDPDTQYF.